These 29 T cell receptor beta chains came from one sample sequenced in a study of Graves' ophthalmopathy and Graves' hyperthyroidism. RNA transcripts yielded amplified TCR beta CDR3 regions. A first-round RT-PCR used HTBI primers, followed by a second-round multiplex PCR. MiXCR, run by TCRdb on the multiplex PCR reads, gives a single entry per CDR3 protein. The sample includes about 23,000 distinct CDR3 sequences, roughly 50% of them seen just once. Sample: peripheral blood. The origin of the receptors is an adult woman with stable Graves' hyperthyroidism.

This clonotype was detected ten times or more. The chain has TRBV3-1 and TRBJ1-3; D gene unclear. V lost 4 bases to trimming and J lost 0 bases, with 7 bases between them. Germline V gives CDR1 LGHDT, CDR2 YNNKEL (reference sequence). This CDR3 spans 14 amino acids. CDR3 residues: CASSRGSSGNTIYF. CDR3 DNA sequence: TGTGCCAGCAGCCGGGGAAGCTCTGGAAACACCATATATTTT.

This clonotype was detected ten times or more. The chain employs TRBV28 and TRBJ2-7; 8 positions match TRBD1. This CDR3 region has 15 residues. Germline V CDR1 and CDR2: MDHEN, SYDVKM. With 6 bases clipped from V and 1 base from J, the junction kept 8 bases outside the gene matches. The CDR3 bases are TGTGCCAGCAGAAAAGGGACAGGAGGATCCTACGAGCAGTACTTC. Translation gives CASRKGTGGSYEQYF.

V is TRBV5-6 and J is TRBJ2-3; D is perhaps TRBD1 (5 bases). Trimming pared 1 base from V and 4 bases from J, leaving 10 bases between. The length of the CDR3 is 14 residues. Germline loops: CDR1 SGHDT, CDR2 YYEEEE. CDR3 coding DNA: TGTGCCAGCAGCTTGCCAGGGTTCCCAGATACGCAGTATTTT. Translation: CASSLPGFPDTQYF.

The V gene is TRBV2, the J gene TRBJ1-1; possibly TRBD1 for D (6 bases). Trimming took off 6 bases at V and 0 bases at J, with 11 bases between the two ends. The germline V gene has CDR1 SNHLY and CDR2 FYNNEI. The CDR3 has 14 amino acids. CDR3 DNA sequence: TGTGCCAGCAGACCCGACAGGATGAACACTGAAGCTTTCTTT. Encoded protein: CASRPDRMNTEAFF.

This clonotype counts as medium-sized (0.01 to 0.1%). The V call is TRBV24-1, the J call TRBJ2-5, with a weak D call TRBD2 (6 bases). V was clipped by 0 bases and J by 5 bases, with 12 bases between them. The CDR3 has 15 residues. Germline CDR1 reads KGHDR; CDR2 reads SFDVKD. The CDR3 loop reads CATSDLGGTDETQYF. CDR3 in DNA: TGTGCCACCAGTGATTTGGGGGGGACGGACGAGACCCAGTACTTC.

By share of the sample, this clonotype is medium-sized. The rearrangement uses TRBV9 and TRBJ2-1; TRBD1 matches 9 bases. CDR3 length: 15 residues. Germline V gene data show CDR1 as SGDLS and CDR2 as YYNGEE. The trim removed 0 bases at V and 6 bases at J, leaving 4 bases unmatched. In DNA, the CDR3 is TGTGCCAGCAGCGTAGCGGGACAGGGACCCAATGAGCAGTTCTTC. Encoded protein: CASSVAGQGPNEQFF.

This clonotype was detected only a few times. The chain joins TRBV20-1 to TRBJ2-7; 10 nucleotides match TRBD2. The germline V gene has CDR1 DFQATT and CDR2 SNEGSKA (reference sequence). This CDR3 region has 15 residues. With 0 bases clipped from V and 0 bases from J, the junction kept 2 bases outside the gene matches. The CDR3 nucleotides read TGCAGTGCTAGAGACCTAGCGGGAGACTCCTACGAGCAGTACTTC. It yields the protein CSARDLAGDSYEQYF.

This clonotype appeared many times. Given the absence of the conserved phenylalanine or tryptophan at the CDR3 end, a read error is likely. The chain is built from TRBV11-3 and TRBJ2-1; perhaps TRBD2 as D (6 bases). Germline lookup yields CDR1 SGHNT and CDR2 YENEEA. The CDR3 covers 14 residues. Trimming removed 1 base at V and 3 bases at J, with 7 bases between. The CDR3 nucleotides are TGTGCCAGCAGCTTAGGGCGGGGCTACAATGAGCAGTTCCTC. This encodes CASSLGRGYNEQFL.

Sample share makes this clonotype medium-sized. This chain joins TRBV20-1 and TRBJ1-6; D might be TRBD1 (5 bases). CDR3 length: 12 residues. Germline V gene data show CDR1 as DFQATT and CDR2 as SNEGSKA (reference sequence). V was clipped by 1 base and J by 11 bases, with 9 bases between them. The CDR3: CSARVGETPLHF. The CDR3 DNA reads TGCAGTGCTAGAGTGGGGGAAACACCCCTCCACTTT.

This clonotype was seen only a few times. The chain has TRBV14 and TRBJ1-6, with D possibly TRBD1 on 6 matching bases. This CDR3 contains 15 residues. V gave up 0 bases and J gave up 8 bases, with 11 bases separating them. Germline assignment: CDR1 SGHDN and CDR2 FVKESK. The CDR3 region has the DNA TGTGCCAGCAGCCAAGAATGGGGGGCTCATTCACCCCTCCACTTT. Protein: CASSQEWGAHSPLHF.

This clonotype is deemed medium-sized. The chain employs TRBV10-3 and TRBJ1-6; D gene ambiguous. The CDR3 spans 18 residues. CDR1 is ENHRY, CDR2 SYGVKD, per germline. Trimming removed 0 bases from V and 0 bases from J, with 12 bases in between. The CDR3 DNA reads as TGTGCCATCAGTGAGTCCGGGCATTTGAACTCCTATAATTCACCCCTCCACTTT. Its translation is CAISESGHLNSYNSPLHF.

This clonotype has ten or more counts. V is TRBV11-2 and J is TRBJ1-1; D remains ambiguous. The CDR3 contains 13 residues. CDR1 SGHAT and CDR2 FQNNGV come from the germline V gene. Deletions cut 3 bases from V and 1 base from J, with 6 bases between. Here the CDR3 reads CASSFVQNTEAFF. In nucleotides, the CDR3 is TGTGCCAGCAGCTTCGTCCAGAACACTGAAGCTTTCTTT. Full variable domain (rest looked up from reference TRBV11-2 and TRBJ1-1): EAGVAQSPRYKIIEKRQSVAFWCNPISGHATLYWYQQILGQGPKLLIQFQNNGVVDDSQLPKDRFSAERLKGVDSTLKIQPAKLEDSAVYLCASSFVQNTEAFFGQGTRLTVV.

In this sample, this clonotype is medium-sized. V and J are TRBV19 and TRBJ2-7; 11 bases map to TRBD2. Germline V gene sequence: CDR1 LNHDA, CDR2 SQIVND (reference sequence). The junction had 9 bases not matched to a gene; V was cut back by 1 base and J by 7 bases. There are 16 residues in the CDR3. The CDR3 DNA reads TGTGCCAGTAGTATAGCGCGTAGCGGGAGGGCAGGAGAGCAGTACTTC. It codes for CASSIARSGRAGEQYF.

This clonotype was observed many times. This rearrangement joins TRBV28 to TRBJ2-3, with 11 bases lining up with TRBD2. Germline trimming cut 4 bases from V and 11 bases from J; bases unmatched to any gene: 20. The germline CDR1 and CDR2 sequences are MDHEN and SYDVKM. The CDR3 is made up of 18 amino acids. CDR3 residues: CASSSGRASGRLPLGQYF. In DNA, the CDR3 is TGTGCCAGCAGTTCGGGAAGGGCTAGCGGGAGGTTACCATTGGGGCAGTATTTT.

This clonotype was recorded at least ten times. The chain has TRBV27 and TRBJ1-3, with D possibly matching TRBD1 (5 bases). Trimming took 3 bases from V and 4 from J, leaving 13 bases between them. From germline, CDR1 is MNHEY and CDR2 SMNVEV (reference sequence). This CDR3 comprises 15 residues. The CDR3 here is CASSLAWGPGNTIYF. In DNA, the CDR3 is TGTGCCAGCAGTTTGGCCTGGGGACCCGGAAACACCATATATTTT.

The V gene is TRBV25-1, the J gene TRBJ2-1; the match to TRBD2 covers 13 bases. Germline-derived CDR1 and CDR2 are MGHDK and SYGVNS. V shed 3 bases, J shed 6 bases, and the junction held 8 bases outside the gene matches. The CDR3 is made up of 17 amino acids. CDR3 coding DNA: TGTGCCAGCAGTGAGCGGACTAGCGGGAGTGATGGCAATGAGCAGTTCTTC. Its translation is CASSERTSGSDGNEQFF.

This clonotype was seen a few times. The chain combines TRBV25-1 with TRBJ1-6; TRBD1 agrees at 9 bases. J lost 3 bases, V lost 6 bases, and 3 bases had no gene match. CDR1 is MGHDK and CDR2 is SYGVNS in the germline V gene. This CDR3 comprises 15 residues. The CDR3 loop reads CASRGQGGYNSPLHF. Here the CDR3 DNA reads TGTGCCAGCAGGGGACAGGGTGGCTATAATTCACCCCTCCACTTT.

In regard to this clonotype: One end of the junction does not line up with germline, which may come from a read error. The chain carries TRBV29-1 and TRBJ2-1, with 10 bases that match TRBD1. The length of the CDR3 is 14 residues. Germline lookup yields CDR1 SQVTM and CDR2 ANQGSEA. CDR3 sequence reads: CGASPGTGVNEQFF. The CDR3 coding sequence is TGCGGTGCATCACCCGGGACAGGGGTCAATGAGCAATTCTTC.

This clonotype has only one observation. The V call is TRBV19, the J call TRBJ2-2; D remains ambiguous. The CDR3 sequence is 10 residues long. V lost 7 bases, J lost 9 bases, and 6 bases lay in between. From germline, CDR1 is LNHDA and CDR2 SQIVND (reference sequence). In nucleotides, the CDR3 is TGTGCCAGTATGTTGTGGGAGCTGTTTTTT. As protein: CASMLWELFF.

This clonotype rates as medium-sized. V usage is TRBV20-1 and J usage is TRBJ2-3; 10 nucleotides line up with TRBD2. Germline CDR1 DFQATT, CDR2 SNEGSKA (reference sequence). After removal of 0 bases from V and 5 bases from J, the junction contained 5 bases not matched to a gene. The CDR3 sequence is 15 residues long. The CDR3 is CSARDPSGSGDTQYF. The CDR3 nucleotides are TGCAGTGCTAGAGATCCTAGCGGGAGTGGAGATACGCAGTATTTT.

This rearrangement joins TRBV7-8 to TRBJ2-5, with D perhaps matching TRBD2 (5 bases). The V and J ends lost 0 bases and 10 bases respectively, with 21 bases between them. The CDR3 extends over 16 amino acids. Germline CDR1 is SGHVS and CDR2 is FQNEAQ. In DNA form, the CDR3 reads TGTGCCAGCAGCTTAGCGGAGGACTCTATTTGGAAACACCAGTACTTC. Amino acid sequence: CASSLAEDSIWKHQYF.

This clonotype was observed many times. This rearrangement joins TRBV4-2 to TRBJ1-5; TRBD1 might be the D (6 bases). The germline CDR1 and CDR2 sequences are LGHNA and YNFKEQ. Trimming removed 0 bases at V and 7 bases at J, with 16 bases between. The CDR3 loop spans 16 amino acids. CDR3 protein: CASSQDPAGAKQPQHF. CDR3 DNA: TGTGCCAGCAGCCAAGATCCGGCAGGGGCAAAGCAGCCCCAGCATTTT.

Within the sample, this clonotype is medium-sized. The gene calls are TRBV9 and TRBJ2-7, with D hard to call. From germline, CDR1 is SGDLS and CDR2 YYNGEE. The V end lost 4 bases, the J end lost 5 bases, and 10 bases lay between the germline ends. This CDR3 region has 12 residues. CDR3 DNA: TGTGCCAGCAGCCCCGAAGGAAACGAGCAGTACTTC. Translation gives CASSPEGNEQYF.

V usage is TRBV7-2 and J usage is TRBJ2-7, with D possibly TRBD2 on 6 matching bases. The V end was cut by 3 bases, the J end by 9 bases, with 24 bases between. The CDR3 extends over 16 amino acids. Germline loops: CDR1 SGHTA, CDR2 FQGNSA. The DNA of the CDR3 is TGTGCCAGCAGCTTTGGGGCGGGACGGAACACAGATACGCAGTACTTC. This sequence encodes CASSFGAGRNTDTQYF.

V gene TRBV7-2 combines with J gene TRBJ1-1; D uncertain. CDR3 size: 15 residues. CDR1 is SGHTA and CDR2 is FQGNSA in the germline V gene. Between the trimmed V and J ends, which lost 0 bases and 1 base, there was a span of 9 bases. The CDR3, as DNA: TGTGCCAGCAGCTTAGCCGGCACCAGGAACACTGAAGCTTTCTTT. The encoded protein is CASSLAGTRNTEAFF.

The chain combines TRBV29-1 with TRBJ2-3, with D perhaps matching TRBD2 (5 bases). The V end lost 3 bases, the J end lost 4 bases, and 8 bases lay between the germline ends. The CDR3 is 12 residues long. Germline V gene data show CDR1 as SQVTM and CDR2 as ANQGSEA. CDR3 amino acids: CSVDGGSDTQYF. The CDR3 bases are TGCAGCGTTGACGGAGGTTCAGATACGCAGTATTTT.

The chain links TRBV20-1 to TRBJ2-7; either TRBD1 or TRBD2 may fit D (6 bases each). The CDR3 consists of 14 residues. Per germline, CDR1 DFQATT and CDR2 SNEGSKA (reference sequence). V lost 5 bases to trimming and J lost 2 bases, with 16 bases between them. The CDR3 coding sequence is TGCAGTGCTGAAACGGGGGACAACACCTACGAGCAGTACTTC. It yields the protein CSAETGDNTYEQYF.

The V call is TRBV5-1, the J call TRBJ2-7; 7 bases are shared with TRBD2. V lost 4 bases, J lost 1 base, and 2 bases stayed unmatched. The CDR3 has 13 residues. Germline CDR1 is SGHRS and CDR2 is YFSETQ. CDR3 residues: CASSTAGSYEQYF. The CDR3, as DNA: TGCGCCAGCAGCACAGCGGGGTCCTACGAGCAGTACTTC.

The chain carries TRBV20-1 and TRBJ2-5, with 8 bases that match TRBD1. This CDR3 is 14 amino acids long. V lost 3 bases and J lost 4; bases outside the gene matches: 7. CDR1 DFQATT and CDR2 SNEGSKA come from the germline V gene (reference sequence). The CDR3 protein is CSASRGQVGETQYF. The CDR3 DNA follows: TGCAGTGCTAGCCGGGGACAGGTAGGAGAGACCCAGTACTTC.